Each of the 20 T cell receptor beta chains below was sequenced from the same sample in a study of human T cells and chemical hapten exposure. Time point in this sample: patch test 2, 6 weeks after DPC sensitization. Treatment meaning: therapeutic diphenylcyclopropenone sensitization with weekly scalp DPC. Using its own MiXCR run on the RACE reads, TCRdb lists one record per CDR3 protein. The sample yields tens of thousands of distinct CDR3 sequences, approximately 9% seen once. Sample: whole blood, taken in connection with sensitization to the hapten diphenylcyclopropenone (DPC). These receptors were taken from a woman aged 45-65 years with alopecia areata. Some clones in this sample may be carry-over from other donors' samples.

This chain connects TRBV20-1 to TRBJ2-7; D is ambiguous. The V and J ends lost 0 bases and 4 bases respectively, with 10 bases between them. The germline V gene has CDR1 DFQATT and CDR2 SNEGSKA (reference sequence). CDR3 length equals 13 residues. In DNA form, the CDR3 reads TGCAGTGCTAGAGACAGGTTATTTTACGAGCAGTACTTC. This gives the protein CSARDRLFYEQYF.

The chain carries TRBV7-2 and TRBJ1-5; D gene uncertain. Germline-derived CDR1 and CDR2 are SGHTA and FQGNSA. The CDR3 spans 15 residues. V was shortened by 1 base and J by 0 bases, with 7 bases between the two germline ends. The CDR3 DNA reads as TGTGCCAGCAGCTTAGAGGTTCTTAGCAATCAGCCCCAGCATTTT. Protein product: CASSLEVLSNQPQHF. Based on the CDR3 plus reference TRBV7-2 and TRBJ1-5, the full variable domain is GAGVSQSPSNKVTEKGKDVELRCDPISGHTALYWYRQSLGQGLEFLIYFQGNSAPDKSGLPSDRFSAERTGGSVSTLTIQRTQQEDSAVYLCASSLEVLSNQPQHFGDGTRLSIL.

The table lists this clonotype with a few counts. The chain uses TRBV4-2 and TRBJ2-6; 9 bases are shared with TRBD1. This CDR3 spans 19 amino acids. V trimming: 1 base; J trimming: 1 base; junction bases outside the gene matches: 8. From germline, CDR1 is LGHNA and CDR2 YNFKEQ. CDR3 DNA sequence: TGTGCCAGCAGCCAAGTAATGCCAGGACAGGGGTCTGGGGCCAACGTCCTGACTTTC. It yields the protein CASSQVMPGQGSGANVLTF.

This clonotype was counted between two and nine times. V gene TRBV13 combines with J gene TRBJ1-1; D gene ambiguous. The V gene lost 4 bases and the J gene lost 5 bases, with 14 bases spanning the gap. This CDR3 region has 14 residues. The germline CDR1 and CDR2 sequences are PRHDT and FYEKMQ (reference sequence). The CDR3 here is CASSSTTWRTEAFF. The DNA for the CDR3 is TGTGCCAGCAGCTCTACAACCTGGAGGACTGAAGCTTTCTTT.

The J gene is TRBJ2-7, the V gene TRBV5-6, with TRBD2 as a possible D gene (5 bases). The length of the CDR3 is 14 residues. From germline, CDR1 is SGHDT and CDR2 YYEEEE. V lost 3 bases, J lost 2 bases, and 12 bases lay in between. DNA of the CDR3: TGTGCCAGCAGCTCTCCCAGGACTGCCTACGAGCAGTACTTC. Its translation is CASSSPRTAYEQYF.

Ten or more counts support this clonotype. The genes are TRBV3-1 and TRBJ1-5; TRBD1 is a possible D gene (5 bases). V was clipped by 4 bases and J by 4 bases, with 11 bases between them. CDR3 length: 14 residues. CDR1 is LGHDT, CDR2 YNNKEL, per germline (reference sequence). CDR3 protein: CASSPVGGNQPQHF. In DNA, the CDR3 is TGTGCCAGCAGCCCGGTTGGGGGGAATCAGCCCCAGCATTTT.

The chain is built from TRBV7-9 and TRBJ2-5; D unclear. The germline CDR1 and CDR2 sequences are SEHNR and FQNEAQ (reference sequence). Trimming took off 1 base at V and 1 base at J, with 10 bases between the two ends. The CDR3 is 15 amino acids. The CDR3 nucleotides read TGTGCCAGCAGCTTAGGGCCTAATACCCAAGAGACCCAGTACTTC. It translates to CASSLGPNTQETQYF.

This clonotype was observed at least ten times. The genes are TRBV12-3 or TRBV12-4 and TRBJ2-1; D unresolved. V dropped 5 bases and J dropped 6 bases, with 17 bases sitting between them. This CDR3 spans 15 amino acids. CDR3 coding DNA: TGTGCCAGCAGTGTTACCCGCCGGGTCCCCAATGAGCAGTTCTTC. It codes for CASSVTRRVPNEQFF.

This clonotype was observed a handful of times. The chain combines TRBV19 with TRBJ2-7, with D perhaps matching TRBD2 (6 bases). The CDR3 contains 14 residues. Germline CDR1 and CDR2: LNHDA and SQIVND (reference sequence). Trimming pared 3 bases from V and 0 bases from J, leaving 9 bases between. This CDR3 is CASSIRRGSYEQYF. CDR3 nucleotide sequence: TGTGCCAGTAGTATCAGGAGGGGCTCCTACGAGCAGTACTTC.

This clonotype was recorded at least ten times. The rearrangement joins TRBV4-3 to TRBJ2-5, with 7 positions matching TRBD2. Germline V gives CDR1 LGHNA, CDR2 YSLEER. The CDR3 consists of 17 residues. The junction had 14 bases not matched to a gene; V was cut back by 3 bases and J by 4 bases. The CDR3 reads CASSQDLAVPGRETQYF. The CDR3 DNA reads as TGCGCCAGCAGCCAGGATCTAGCGGTTCCTGGGAGAGAGACCCAGTACTTC.

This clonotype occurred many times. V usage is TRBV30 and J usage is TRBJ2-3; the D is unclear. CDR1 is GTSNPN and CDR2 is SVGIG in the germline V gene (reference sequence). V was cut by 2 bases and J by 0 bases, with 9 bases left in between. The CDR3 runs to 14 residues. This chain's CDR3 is CAWSRTVSTDTQYF. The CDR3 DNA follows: TGTGCCTGGAGTCGTACCGTAAGCACAGATACGCAGTATTTT. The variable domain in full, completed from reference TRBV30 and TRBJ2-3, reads SQTIHQWPATLVQPVGSPLSLECTVEGTSNPNLYWYRQAAGRGLQLLFYSVGIGQISSEVPQNLSASRPQDRQFILSSKKLLLSDSGFYLCAWSRTVSTDTQYFGPGTRLTVL.

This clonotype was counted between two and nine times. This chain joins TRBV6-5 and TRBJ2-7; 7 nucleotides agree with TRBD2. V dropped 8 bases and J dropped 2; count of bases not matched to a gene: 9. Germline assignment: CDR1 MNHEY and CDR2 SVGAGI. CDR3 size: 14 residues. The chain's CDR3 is CASAKSGATYEQYF. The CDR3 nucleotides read TGTGCCAGCGCAAAGAGCGGGGCCACCTACGAGCAGTACTTC.

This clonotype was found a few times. Here the CDR3 DNA reads TGTGCCAGCAGTCCCGGGCTAGCGGGAGTCAATGAGCAGTTCTTC. The encoded protein is CASSPGLAGVNEQFF. This chain joins TRBV12-3 or TRBV12-4 and TRBJ2-1, with 10 bases matching TRBD2. CDR3 length equals 15 residues. Trimming at V came to 5 bases and at J to 6 bases, leaving 7 bases not matched to a gene.

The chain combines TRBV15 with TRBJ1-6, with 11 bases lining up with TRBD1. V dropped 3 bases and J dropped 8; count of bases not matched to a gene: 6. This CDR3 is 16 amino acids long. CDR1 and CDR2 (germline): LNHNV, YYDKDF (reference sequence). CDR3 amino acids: CATSSFPGQGDSPLHF. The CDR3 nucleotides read TGTGCCACCAGCAGTTTTCCGGGACAGGGGGATTCACCCCTCCACTTT.

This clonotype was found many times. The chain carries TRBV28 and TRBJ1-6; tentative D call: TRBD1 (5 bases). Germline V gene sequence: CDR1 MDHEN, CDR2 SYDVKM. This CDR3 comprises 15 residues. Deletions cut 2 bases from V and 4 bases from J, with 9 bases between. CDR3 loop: CASSLGGSYNSPLHF. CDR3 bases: TGTGCCAGCAGTTTAGGGGGTAGTTATAATTCACCCCTCCACTTT.

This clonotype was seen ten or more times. CDR3 region: CSVESTDSGANVLTF. The CDR3 DNA is TGCAGCGTTGAGTCCACGGATTCTGGGGCCAACGTCCTGACTTTC. The chain carries TRBV29-1 and TRBJ2-6; D is ambiguous. The V end lost 3 bases, the J end lost 1 base, and 10 bases lay between the germline ends. The V gene's germline CDR1 is SQVTM and CDR2 ANQGSEA. The CDR3 extends over 15 amino acids.

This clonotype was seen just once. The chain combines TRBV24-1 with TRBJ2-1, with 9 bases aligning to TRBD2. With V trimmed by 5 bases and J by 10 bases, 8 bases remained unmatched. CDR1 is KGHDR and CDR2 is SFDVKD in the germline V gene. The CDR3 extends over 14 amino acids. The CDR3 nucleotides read TGTGCCACCAGTGGACTAGCGGAGCGGGGAGAGCAGTTCTTC. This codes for CATSGLAERGEQFF.

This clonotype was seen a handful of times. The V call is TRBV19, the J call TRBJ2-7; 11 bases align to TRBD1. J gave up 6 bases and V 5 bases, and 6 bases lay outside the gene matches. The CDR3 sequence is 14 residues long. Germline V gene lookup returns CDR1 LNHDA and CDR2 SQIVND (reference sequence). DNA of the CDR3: TGTGCCAGTAGTTCCTGGACAGGGGGCGGCGAGCAGTACTTC. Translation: CASSSWTGGGEQYF. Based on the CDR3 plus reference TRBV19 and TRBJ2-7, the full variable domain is DGGITQSPKYLFRKEGQNVTLSCEQNLNHDAMYWYRQDPGQGLRLIYYSQIVNDFQKGDIAEGYSVSREKKESFPLTVTSAQKNPTAFYLCASSSWTGGGEQYFGPGTRLTVT.

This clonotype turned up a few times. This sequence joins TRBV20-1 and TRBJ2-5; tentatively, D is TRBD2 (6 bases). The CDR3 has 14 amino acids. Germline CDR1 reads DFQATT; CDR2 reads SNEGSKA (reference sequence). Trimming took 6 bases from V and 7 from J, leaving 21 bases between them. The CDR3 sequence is CSAPSADSGTTQYF. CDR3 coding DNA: TGCAGTGCCCCTTCTGCAGATAGCGGCACGACCCAGTACTTC.

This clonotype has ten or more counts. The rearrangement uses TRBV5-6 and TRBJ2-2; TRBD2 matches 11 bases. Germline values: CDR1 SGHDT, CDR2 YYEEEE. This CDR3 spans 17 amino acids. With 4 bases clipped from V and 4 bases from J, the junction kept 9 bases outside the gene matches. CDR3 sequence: CASSPSIAGGFTGELFF. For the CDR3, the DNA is TGTGCCAGCAGCCCATCAATAGCGGGAGGGTTCACCGGGGAGCTGTTTTTT. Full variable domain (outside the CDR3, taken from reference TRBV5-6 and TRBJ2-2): DAGVTQSPTHLIKTRGQQVTLRCSPKSGHDTVSWYQQALGQGPQFIFQYYEEEERQRGNFPDRFSGHQFPNYSSELNVNALLLGDSALYLCASSPSIAGGFTGELFFGEGSRLTVL.